These 10 T cell receptor beta chains came from one sample sequenced in a study of T cell changes during pregnancy in multiple sclerosis. Libraries were prepared by immunoSEQ multiplex PCR; TCRdb keeps only in-frame clonotypes and omits some of them. The sample shows 50,000 to 60,000 clones, 70% to 90% of them seen only once. The source material was CD4+ T cells from peripheral blood mononuclear cells, sampled in the first trimester of pregnancy. Source of these receptors: a female donor with multiple sclerosis, enrolled in a pregnancy study.

The V call is TRBV19, the J call TRBJ1-2; D is perhaps TRBD1 (5 bases). Germline V gene sequence: CDR1 LNHDA, CDR2 SQIVND (reference sequence). V shed 5 bases and J shed 5 bases, with 18 bases lying between them. The CDR3 is 15 residues long. The CDR3 bases are TGTGCCAGTAGTGGGACTCCCGAGAGCCCTTATGGCTACACCTTC. Residues: CASSGTPESPYGYTF.

The chain joins TRBV18 to TRBJ2-7; possibly TRBD2 for D (6 bases). The CDR3 spans 14 residues. Per germline, CDR1 KGHSH and CDR2 LQKENI. The V gene lost 2 bases and the J gene lost 2 bases, with 10 bases spanning the gap. The CDR3 spells CASSPGTGAYEQYF. The DNA for the CDR3 is TGTGCCAGCTCACCAGGGACTGGAGCCTACGAGCAGTACTTC.

The chain uses TRBV6-1 and TRBJ2-7; tentatively, D is TRBD2 (5 bases). Deletions cut 4 bases from V and 2 bases from J, with 21 bases between. The CDR3 runs to 17 residues. Per germline, CDR1 MNHNS and CDR2 SASEGT. In DNA, the CDR3 is TGTGCCAGCAGTGCCTCCTGGGGAGCGTCACTTACCTACGAGCAGTACTTC. As protein: CASSASWGASLTYEQYF.

The chain links TRBV5-1 to TRBJ1-4; D is perhaps TRBD1 (5 bases). CDR1 SGHRS and CDR2 YFSETQ come from the germline V gene. The V gene lost 0 bases and the J gene lost 2 bases, with 11 bases spanning the gap. The CDR3 runs to 16 residues. The DNA for the CDR3 is TGCGCCAGCAGCTTGGCCAGGGTAGGGACTAATGAAAAACTGTTTTTT. This sequence encodes CASSLARVGTNEKLFF. The full variable domain, with the rest looked up from reference TRBV5-1 and TRBJ1-4, is KAGVTQTPRYLIKTRGQQVTLSCSPISGHRSVSWYQQTPGQGLQFLFEYFSETQRNKGNFPGRFSGRQFSNSRSEMNVSTLELGDSALYLCASSLARVGTNEKLFFGSGTQLSVL.

V is TRBV14 and J is TRBJ1-2, with D tentatively TRBD1 (5 bases). The CDR3 consists of 13 residues. The germline CDR1 and CDR2 sequences are SGHDN and FVKESK. V shed 7 bases and J shed 2 bases, with 11 bases lying between them. The CDR3 is CASTRSGNYGYTF. CDR3 nucleotides: TGTGCCAGCACCCGATCAGGGAACTATGGCTACACCTTC.

This rearrangement joins TRBV6-5 to TRBJ1-5, with D uncertain. CDR1 and CDR2 (germline): MNHEY, SVGAGI. Between the trimmed V and J ends, which lost 0 bases and 1 base, there was a span of 7 bases. The length of the CDR3 is 15 residues. Here the CDR3 DNA reads TGTGCCAGCAGTTACTCTCGGGGAAGCAATCAGCCCCAGCATTTT. Protein: CASSYSRGSNQPQHF.

The rearrangement links TRBV5-1 to TRBJ2-5; tentatively, D is TRBD1 (5 bases). V was trimmed by 1 base and J by 4 bases, leaving 8 bases between them. The germline CDR1 and CDR2 sequences are SGHRS and YFSETQ. The CDR3 is 13 residues long. In DNA, the CDR3 is TGCGCCAGCAGCTTGCCAGGGCGAGAGACCCAGTACTTC. This codes for CASSLPGRETQYF.

This chain connects TRBV9 to TRBJ2-3, with a weak D call TRBD2 (6 bases). Germline V CDR1 and CDR2: SGDLS, YYNGEE. The CDR3 spans 16 residues. V gave up 5 bases and J gave up 3 bases, with 19 bases separating them. The CDR3: CASSEKLAFGTDTQYF. DNA for the CDR3: TGTGCCAGCAGTGAGAAACTAGCCTTTGGGACAGATACGCAGTATTTT.

The chain couples TRBV19 to TRBJ1-3, with D uncertain. V was shortened by 4 bases and J by 0 bases, with 16 bases between the two germline ends. There are 17 residues in the CDR3. Germline values: CDR1 LNHDA, CDR2 SQIVND (reference sequence). The CDR3 DNA follows: TGTGCCAGTAGTAAAGGCGGGCAGTGGAACTCTGGAAACACCATATATTTT. Residues: CASSKGGQWNSGNTIYF.

V usage is TRBV7-9 and J usage is TRBJ1-4; D gene ambiguous. The CDR3 consists of 17 residues. V dropped 6 bases and J dropped 2 bases, with 19 bases sitting between them. Germline V gene sequence: CDR1 SEHNR, CDR2 FQNEAQ (reference sequence). The CDR3 region is CASRLLTPRGTNEKLFF. CDR3 DNA sequence: TGTGCCAGCAGATTACTGACTCCACGAGGCACTAATGAAAAACTGTTTTTT.